A selection of T cell receptor beta chains follows, all from one sample in a study of cytomegalovirus exposure and HLA in healthy donors. Data came from immunoSEQ multiplex PCR; TCRdb stores just in-frame clones and leaves some out. The data contain about 170,000 clones, around 78% of them singletons. Specimen: PBMCs. These receptors all come from a woman in her twenties or thirties in good health and CMV-seropositive. CDR3s include the opening cysteine and the closing phenylalanine or tryptophan. Each record gives: D gene, J gene, clone size, V gene, CDR3 DNA, CDR3 protein. A D gene is named only where the DNA matches it firmly. Where a row states a size, it is once, few, many or the class of an expanded clone; other rows omit it.

D: TRBD1
J: TRBJ1-1
size: -
V: TRBV19
DNA: TGTGCCAGTAGTCCACAGGGGGCGAACACTGAAGCTTTCTTT
CDR3: CASSPQGANTEAFF

D: TRBD1
J: TRBJ2-2
size: -
V: TRBV2
DNA: TGTGCCAGCACCTACCGAGGGGGCGCGGTCACCGGGGAGCTGTTTTTT
CDR3: CASTYRGGAVTGELFF

D: TRBD1
J: TRBJ1-3
size: -
V: TRBV9
DNA: TGTGCCAGCAGCGCCTGGGACAGGGCCTCTGGAAACACCATATATTTT
CDR3: CASSAWDRASGNTIYF

D: -
J: TRBJ1-1
size: once
V: TRBV9
DNA: TGTGCCAGCAGCGTAGGAGGGGAGGACACTGAAGCTTTCTTT
CDR3: CASSVGGEDTEAFF

D: -
J: TRBJ1-6
size: -
V: TRBV4-3
DNA: TGCGCCAGCAGCCAAGATACCGGTAATTCACCCCTCCACTTT
CDR3: CASSQDTGNSPLHF

D: TRBD2
J: TRBJ2-1
size: -
V: TRBV7-9
DNA: TGTGCCAGCAGCTTTTTTCTAGCGGGGGGCCCTTACAATGAGCAGTTCTTC
CDR3: CASSFFLAGGPYNEQFF

D: TRBD2
J: TRBJ2-7
size: once
V: TRBV5-4
DNA: TGTGCCAGCAGCTTGGGCGGGAGGGCGGACTACGAGCAGTACTTC
CDR3: CASSLGGRADYEQYF

D: TRBD1
J: TRBJ2-7
size: once
V: TRBV7-2
DNA: TGTGCCAGCAGCTCAGAGCTCGGACAGGGAACCTACGAGCAGTACTTC
CDR3: CASSSELGQGTYEQYF

D: -
J: TRBJ2-3
size: -
V: TRBV7-8
DNA: TGTGCCAGCAGCTTTTACGCGTTTGGACTTACTAGCACAGATACGCAGTATTTT
CDR3: CASSFYAFGLTSTDTQYF

D: -
J: TRBJ1-2
size: -
V: TRBV5-5
DNA: TGTGCCAGCAGCCATTACAAGAACCCAGGCTACACCTTC
CDR3: CASSHYKNPGYTF

D: TRBD2
J: TRBJ2-5
size: -
V: TRBV9
DNA: TGTGCCAGCAGCGTTGGACAGGTAGGGCTAGCGGGATCAGAGACCCAGTACTTC
CDR3: CASSVGQVGLAGSETQYF

D: TRBD1
J: TRBJ1-5
size: once
V: TRBV27
DNA: TGTGCCAGCAGTCGAACAGGGGGCAGCAATCAGCCCCAGCATTTT
CDR3: CASSRTGGSNQPQHF

D: -
J: TRBJ2-7
size: medium-sized
V: TRBV2
DNA: TGTGCCAGCAGGAGCAGGAACTCCTACGAGCAGTACTTC
CDR3: CASRSRNSYEQYF

D: -
J: TRBJ2-6
size: -
V: TRBV4-3
DNA: TGCGCCAGCAGCCAAGCCGGATTACAGGGTTCTGGGGCCAACGTCCTGACTTTC
CDR3: CASSQAGLQGSGANVLTF

D: -
J: TRBJ2-1
size: -
V: TRBV7-7
DNA: TGTGCCAGCAGCTTAAGCTGGGCCGATGAGCAGTTCTTC
CDR3: CASSLSWADEQFF

D: TRBD1
J: TRBJ2-1
size: -
V: TRBV19
DNA: TGTGCCAGTCGCCGGGGACAGGGGTTCCTAAATGAGCAGTTCTTC
CDR3: CASRRGQGFLNEQFF

D: -
J: TRBJ1-1
size: -
V: TRBV7-2
DNA: TGTGCCAGCAGCTTATGGGCAGTTGGCGTTGAAGCTTTCTTT
CDR3: CASSLWAVGVEAFF

D: -
J: TRBJ1-2
size: -
V: TRBV7-8
DNA: TGTGCCAGCAGCTTAGGTCTCAACTATGGCTACACCTTC
CDR3: CASSLGLNYGYTF

D: -
J: TRBJ2-2
size: -
V: TRBV7-2
DNA: TGTGCCAGCAGCTCAGCGAACACCGGGGAGCTGTTTTTT
CDR3: CASSSANTGELFF

D: -
J: TRBJ1-3
size: once
V: TRBV7-2
DNA: TGTGCCAGCAGCCCATTACCAGGGGACACCATATATTTT
CDR3: CASSPLPGDTIYF

D: -
J: TRBJ2-7
size: few
V: TRBV7-2
DNA: TGTGCCAGCAGCTTATTCGTCGGGAGAGCCTACGAGCAGTACTTC
CDR3: CASSLFVGRAYEQYF

D: -
J: TRBJ2-3
size: -
V: TRBV6-4
DNA: TGTGCCAGCAGTGACTCGTACAGCGGTCGGGCAGATACGCAGTATTTT
CDR3: CASSDSYSGRADTQYF